This TCR beta chain was sequenced in a study of T-cell memory formation after mild COVID-19. Across the study: Largely, TCR clusters stayed within a single donor.

This CDR3 contains 13 residues. V lost 4 bases and J 6 bases, leaving 9 bases between the germline ends. Germline V gene data show CDR1 as MDHEN and CDR2 as SYDVKM. A single record per CDR3 protein comes from TCRdb applying MiXCR to the 5' RACE reads. The data contain a few hundred thousand distinct CDR3 sequences, 8.2% of them singletons. This clonotype was counted only a few times. What it recognizes is unknown. Study-wide results and limits: Chiefly within CM and EM were the contracting CD4+ clones; CD8+ ones were within EMRA. The authors did not confirm SARS-CoV-2 specificity of second-wave clones peaking day 37.

The sequenced material came from PBMCs or a T cell subset sorted from them (not recorded which). The chain joins TRBV28 to TRBJ2-2; tentatively, D is TRBD1 (6 bases). This TCR came from a young man who had mild COVID-19 (a few samples of this study predate the infection). Cell type and time point are not known. The CDR3 coding sequence is TGTGCCAGCAGTTACAGGGCTGCCGGGGAGCTGTTTTTT. It yields the protein CASSYRAAGELFF.